What follows are 20 T cell receptor beta chains derived from one specimen sequenced in a study of shared clonotypes between healthy human individuals. Profiling relied on immunoSEQ multiplex PCR, and the TCRdb table lists in-frame clones only, not all of them. The sample shows about 2.1 million clones, about 93% of them seen only once. Naive CD8 cells were CD45RO-negative, positively selected for CCR7, excluding terminally differentiated effector memory CD45RA+ cells. Source material: naive CD8+ T cells from PBMCs. These receptors all stem from a young man in good health. Some clones in this sample may be carry-over from other donors' samples.

The gene calls are TRBV5-1 and TRBJ2-2; 8 bases are a match to TRBD1. V shed 0 bases and J 3 bases; nucleotides not matched to a gene: 13. CDR1 and CDR2 from the germline V gene are SGHRS and YFSETQ. The CDR3 length is 19 residues. CDR3 amino acids: CASSLVFMGRGLDTGELFF. DNA of the CDR3: TGCGCCAGCAGCTTGGTCTTTATGGGCAGGGGGCTGGACACCGGGGAGCTGTTTTTT.

The chain recombines TRBV27 with TRBJ2-7; 8 bases match TRBD2. CDR1 and CDR2 (germline): MNHEY, SMNVEV (reference sequence). J was trimmed by 5 bases and V by 3 bases; bases with no gene match: 3. This CDR3 contains 13 residues. Written as DNA, the CDR3 is TGTGCCAGCAGTTTCGGGGGGGGCAACGAGCAGTACTTC. Protein: CASSFGGGNEQYF.

This clone appeared once. V is TRBV19 and J is TRBJ1-5; TRBD1 might be the D (6 bases). This CDR3 spans 15 amino acids. Germline CDR1 LNHDA, CDR2 SQIVND (reference sequence). The V end lost 7 bases, the J end lost 6 bases, and 19 bases lay between the germline ends. CDR3 sequence: CASKFPWGPGQPQHF. DNA for the CDR3: TGTGCCAGTAAGTTTCCATGGGGGCCTGGTCAGCCCCAGCATTTT.

This chain connects TRBV7-7 to TRBJ2-3; D is unresolved. Germline V CDR1 and CDR2: SSHAT, FNYEAQ (reference sequence). This CDR3 region has 15 residues. Between the trimmed V and J ends, which lost 4 bases and 4 bases, there was a span of 15 bases. This chain's CDR3 is CASSSRFSPADTQYF. In DNA form, the CDR3 reads TGTGCCAGCAGCTCCCGTTTTTCTCCCGCAGATACGCAGTATTTT.

The chain links TRBV7-2 to TRBJ2-7, with D hard to call. The CDR3 has 13 amino acids. Trimming shortened V by 5 bases and J by 1 base, and 9 bases separated the two germline ends. Looked up from germline, CDR1 is SGHTA and CDR2 is FQGNSA. The CDR3 DNA reads as TGTGCCAGCAGCGAAGGATTATCCTACGAGCAGTACTTC. Amino acid sequence: CASSEGLSYEQYF. Full variable domain (missing parts from reference TRBV7-2 and TRBJ2-7): GAGVSQSPSNKVTEKGKDVELRCDPISGHTALYWYRQSLGQGLEFLIYFQGNSAPDKSGLPSDRFSAERTGGSVSTLTIQRTQQEDSAVYLCASSEGLSYEQYFGPGTRLTVT.

This rearrangement joins TRBV5-5 to TRBJ1-1; 10 nucleotides agree with TRBD1. CDR3 length equals 14 residues. The J segment lost 7 bases and the V segment lost 1 base, leaving 4 bases of the junction unmatched. Germline V gene sequence: CDR1 SGHKS, CDR2 YYEKEE (reference sequence). In DNA form, the CDR3 reads TGTGCCAGCAGCTTGTTCGGGACAGGGGTTGAAGCTTTCTTT. It encodes CASSLFGTGVEAFF.

J is TRBJ2-7 and V is TRBV5-4, with D possibly TRBD1 on 5 matching bases. Trimming stripped 3 bases from V and 9 bases from J, with 19 bases between. The CDR3 runs 14 residues. Germline lookup yields CDR1 SGHNT and CDR2 YYREEE (reference sequence). CDR3 sequence (DNA): TGTGCCAGCAGCTCGACAGAGTACTTGATTGGGCAGTACTTC. It encodes CASSSTEYLIGQYF.

About this clone: This sample includes further DNA sequences coding for the same CDR3. V usage is TRBV5-4 and J usage is TRBJ2-1; D might be TRBD2 (5 bases). Looked up from germline, CDR1 is SGHNT and CDR2 is YYREEE (reference sequence). This CDR3 comprises 13 residues. V dropped 4 bases and J dropped 3 bases, with 8 bases sitting between them. The DNA of the CDR3 is TGTGCCAGCAGCCCACGGGGCTACAATGAGCAGTTCTTC. It specifies CASSPRGYNEQFF. Supplemented by reference TRBV5-4 and TRBJ2-1, the full variable domain reads ETGVTQSPTHLIKTRGQQVTLRCSSQSGHNTVSWYQQALGQGPQFIFQYYREEENGRGNFPPRFSGLQFPNYSSELNVNALELDDSALYLCASSPRGYNEQFFGPGTRLTVL.

A note on this clone: In the same sample, other DNA sequences code for this CDR3. The genes are TRBV19 and TRBJ1-5, with TRBD1 identical over 8 bases. Per germline, CDR1 LNHDA and CDR2 SQIVND (reference sequence). Unmatched junction bases numbered 4, after V lost 5 bases and J lost 1 base. This CDR3 contains 15 residues. CDR3 sequence reads: CASSLRTGSNQPQHF. The CDR3 nucleotides read TGTGCCAGTAGTTTAAGGACAGGGAGCAATCAGCCCCAGCATTTT.

The rearrangement links TRBV2 to TRBJ2-2; TRBD1 matches 8 bases. The germline gives CDR1 SNHLY, CDR2 FYNNEI. The length of the CDR3 is 17 residues. J lost 3 bases, V lost 4 bases, and 10 bases had no gene match. In nucleotides, the CDR3 is TGTGCCAGCAGTGCATGGCGGGTACAGGGGGACACCGGGGAGCTGTTTTTT. Translated, it gives CASSAWRVQGDTGELFF.

The chain combines TRBV9 with TRBJ1-1, with TRBD1 as a possible D gene (6 bases). The germline CDR1 and CDR2 sequences are SGDLS and YYNGEE. The CDR3 has 12 amino acids. Deletions cut 3 bases from V and 6 bases from J, with 9 bases between. The CDR3 loop reads CASSAGAPEAFF. The CDR3 DNA reads as TGTGCCAGCAGCGCAGGGGCACCTGAAGCTTTCTTT.

This clone appeared once. The chain has TRBV28 and TRBJ2-6; possible D gene TRBD1, 6 bases. This CDR3 is 17 amino acids long. Germline V gene lookup returns CDR1 MDHEN and CDR2 SYDVKM. The V and J ends lost 4 bases and 1 base respectively, with 14 bases between them. CDR3 nucleotides: TGTGCCAGCAGTTACCCATCTACAGGGTCTGGGGCCAACGTCCTGACTTTC. Protein product: CASSYPSTGSGANVLTF.

V and J are TRBV7-6 and TRBJ2-7; 14 bases are shared with TRBD2. The J segment lost 7 bases and the V segment lost 1 base, leaving 9 bases of the junction unmatched. This CDR3 is 17 amino acids long. Germline V gene sequence: CDR1 SGHVS, CDR2 FNYEAQ. The CDR3 loop is CASSLGGGLAGDREQYF. CDR3 nucleotides: TGTGCCAGCAGCTTAGGGGGGGGACTAGCGGGAGATCGTGAGCAGTACTTC.

This sequence joins TRBV10-1 and TRBJ1-1, with 10 positions matching TRBD1. The germline V gene encodes CDR1 WNHNN and CDR2 SYGVQD (reference sequence). The CDR3 has 18 residues. V gave up 2 bases and J gave up 0 bases; unmatched junction bases: 9. The chain's CDR3 is CASSEPSTGGRLNTEAFF. The DNA for the CDR3 is TGCGCCAGCAGTGAGCCCTCGACAGGGGGCCGGCTGAACACTGAAGCTTTCTTT.

This chain links TRBV27 with TRBJ2-7; no clear D gene. This CDR3 comprises 13 residues. The germline CDR1 and CDR2 sequences are MNHEY and SMNVEV (reference sequence). Trimming stripped 6 bases from V and 0 bases from J, with 9 bases between. This CDR3 reads CASSTDTSYEQYF. For the CDR3, the DNA is TGTGCCAGCAGCACCGACACCTCCTACGAGCAGTACTTC.

The rearrangement joins TRBV7-2 to TRBJ1-5; TRBD1 is a possible D gene (5 bases). CDR3 length equals 15 residues. The germline V and J ends were trimmed by 1 base and 0 bases, with 7 bases remaining between them. Germline V gene sequence: CDR1 SGHTA, CDR2 FQGNSA. Written as DNA, the CDR3 is TGTGCCAGCAGCTTAGGGGGGAATAGCAATCAGCCCCAGCATTTT. Translation: CASSLGGNSNQPQHF.

This chain's CDR3 is CASTKDRDSATQYF. CDR3 nucleotide sequence: TGTGCCAGTACAAAGGACAGGGACTCTGCGACCCAGTACTTC. This chain links TRBV19 with TRBJ2-5, with 8 positions matching TRBD1. Germline V gene sequence: CDR1 LNHDA, CDR2 SQIVND (reference sequence). The CDR3 spans 14 residues. Trimming at V came to 7 bases and at J to 7 bases, leaving 11 bases not matched to a gene. The whole variable domain, filled in from reference TRBV19 and TRBJ2-5, reads DGGITQSPKYLFRKEGQNVTLSCEQNLNHDAMYWYRQDPGQGLRLIYYSQIVNDFQKGDIAEGYSVSREKKESFPLTVTSAQKNPTAFYLCASTKDRDSATQYFGPGTRLLVL.

This clone has only one observation. This chain joins TRBV30 and TRBJ1-5; TRBD1 aligns across 9 bases. Germline CDR1 GTSNPN, CDR2 SVGIG (reference sequence). This CDR3 region has 14 residues. V dropped 3 bases and J dropped 1; count of bases not matched to a gene: 1. In DNA, the CDR3 is TGTGCCTGGAGCGGACAGGGGAGCAATCAGCCCCAGCATTTT. Translating gives CAWSGQGSNQPQHF.

The chain employs TRBV10-3 and TRBJ1-1, with D unresolved. Germline CDR1 and CDR2: ENHRY and SYGVKD. This CDR3 spans 16 amino acids. The V and J ends lost 0 bases and 8 bases respectively, with 19 bases between them. CDR3 sequence (DNA): TGTGCCATCAGTGAGTCGAAGGCAGGAATGGTCTACGAAGCTTTCTTT. Its translation: CAISESKAGMVYEAFF.

The chain uses TRBV9 and TRBJ1-2; D remains unclear. This CDR3 region has 13 residues. Germline V gene lookup returns CDR1 SGDLS and CDR2 YYNGEE. V lost 3 bases and J 0 bases, leaving 6 bases between the germline ends. This CDR3 reads CASSESANYGYTF. The CDR3 DNA follows: TGTGCCAGCAGCGAGAGCGCTAACTATGGCTACACCTTC.